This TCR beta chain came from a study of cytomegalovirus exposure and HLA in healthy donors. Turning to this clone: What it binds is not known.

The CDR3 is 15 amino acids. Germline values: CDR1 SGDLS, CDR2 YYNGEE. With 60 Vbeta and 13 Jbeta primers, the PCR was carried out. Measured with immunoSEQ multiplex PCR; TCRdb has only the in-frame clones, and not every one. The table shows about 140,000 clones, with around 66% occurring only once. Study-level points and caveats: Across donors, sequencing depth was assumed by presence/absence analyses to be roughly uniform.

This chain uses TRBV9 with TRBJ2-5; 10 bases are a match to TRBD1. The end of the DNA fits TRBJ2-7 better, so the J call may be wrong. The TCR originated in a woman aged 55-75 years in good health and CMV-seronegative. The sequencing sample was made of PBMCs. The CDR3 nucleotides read TGTGCCAGCAGCGCGGGACAGGGGCCCGCCTACGAGCAGTACTTC. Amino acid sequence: CASSAGQGPAYEQYF.